This T cell receptor (beta chain) was profiled in a study of response to subunit inactivated influenza vaccine (dated by TCRdb to 2016 to 2018). Describing the broader study: To follow how T cells responded to a trivalent subunit inactivated influenza vaccine, the researchers relied on deep quantitative profiling of the T cell receptor repertoire.

This clonotype showed up just a few times. No cognate antigen has been identified for it. No base quality values were provided; no much bigger clone lies one nucleotide off. The library was generated by RT-PCR. Sequenced on an Illumina HiSeq 2500. TCRdb reran the public reads through fastp at Q25 and MiXCR, keeping productive beta chains. Each entry is one CDR3 protein sequence, shown with its most common DNA and genes. In this sample the table shows 280,000 or so distinct CDR3 sequences, roughly a fifth of which occur a single time. 10% to 13% of the sample belongs to the ten largest clones. Study-wide findings and limitations: The authors suggested that each seasonal influenza vaccination may recruit only a limited number of new T cells.

The sample was PBMCs from blood, taken 21 months after vaccination. The sequence was collected from a man aged 50-75 years who received an inactivated influenza vaccine. Donor details come from another sample of the same person, matched by shared clones.

The CDR3 region: CASSLVGRGSTDTQYF. At the DNA level, the sequence is TGTGCCAGCAGCTTAGTTGGGAGGGGAAGCACAGATACGCAGTATTTT. The chain joins TRBV11-2 to TRBJ2-3; 7 central nucleotides agree with TRBD2. CDR1 SGHAT and CDR2 FQNNGV are derived from the germline V gene. Trimming removed 1 base from V and 0 bases from J; the gene matches leave 4 bases unexplained. The CDR3 has 16 amino acids, counting the end cysteine and phenylalanine. CDR3 DNA is the only sequence kept; it has 48 bases, read in frame from the first base.